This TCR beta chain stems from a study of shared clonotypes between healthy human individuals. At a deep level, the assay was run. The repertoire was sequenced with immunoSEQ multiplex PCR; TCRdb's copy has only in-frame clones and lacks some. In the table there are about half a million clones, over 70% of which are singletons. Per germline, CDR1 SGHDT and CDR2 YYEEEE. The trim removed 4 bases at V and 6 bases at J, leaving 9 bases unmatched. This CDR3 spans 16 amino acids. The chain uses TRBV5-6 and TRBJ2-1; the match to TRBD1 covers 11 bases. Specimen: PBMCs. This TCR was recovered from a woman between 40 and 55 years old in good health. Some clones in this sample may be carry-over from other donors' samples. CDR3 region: CASSADTGTGGNEQFF. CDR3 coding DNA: TGTGCCAGCAGCGCAGACACCGGGACAGGGGGCAATGAGCAGTTCTTC. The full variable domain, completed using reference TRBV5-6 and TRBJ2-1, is DAGVTQSPTHLIKTRGQQVTLRCSPKSGHDTVSWYQQALGQGPQFIFQYYEEEERQRGNFPDRFSGHQFPNYSSELNVNALLLGDSALYLCASSADTGTGGNEQFFGPGTRLTVL.